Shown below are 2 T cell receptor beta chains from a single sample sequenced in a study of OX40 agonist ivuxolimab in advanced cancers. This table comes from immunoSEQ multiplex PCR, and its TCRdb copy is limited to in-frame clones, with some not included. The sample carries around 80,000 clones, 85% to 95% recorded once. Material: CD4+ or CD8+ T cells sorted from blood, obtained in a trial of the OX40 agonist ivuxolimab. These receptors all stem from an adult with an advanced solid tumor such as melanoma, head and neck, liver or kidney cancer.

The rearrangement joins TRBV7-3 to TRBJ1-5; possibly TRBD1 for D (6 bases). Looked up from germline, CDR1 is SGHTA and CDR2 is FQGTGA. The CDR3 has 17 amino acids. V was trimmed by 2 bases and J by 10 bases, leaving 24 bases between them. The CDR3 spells CASSLVGIGGRDEPQHF. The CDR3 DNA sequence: TGTGCCAGCAGCTTAGTCGGGATCGGGGGCAGGGACGAACCCCAGCATTTT.

CDR3 sequence (DNA): TGTGCCAGCTCACCACGGGGACAGGGTAGCCCCACAGATACGCAGTATTTT. Translating gives CASSPRGQGSPTDTQYF. This chain uses TRBV18 with TRBJ2-3; 9 bases are a match to TRBD1. The V gene end was trimmed by 1 base and the J gene end by 2 bases; junction bases not matched to a gene: 7. Looked up from germline, CDR1 is KGHSH and CDR2 is LQKENI. This CDR3 region has 17 residues.